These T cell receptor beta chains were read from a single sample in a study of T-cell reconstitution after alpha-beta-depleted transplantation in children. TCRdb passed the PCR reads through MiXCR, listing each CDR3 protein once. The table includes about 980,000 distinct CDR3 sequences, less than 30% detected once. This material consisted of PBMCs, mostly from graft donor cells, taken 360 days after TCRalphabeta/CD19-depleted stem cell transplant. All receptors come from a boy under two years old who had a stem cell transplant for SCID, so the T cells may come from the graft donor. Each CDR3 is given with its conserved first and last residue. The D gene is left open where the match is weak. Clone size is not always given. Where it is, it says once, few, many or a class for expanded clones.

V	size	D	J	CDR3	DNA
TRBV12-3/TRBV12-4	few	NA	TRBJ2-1	CASSSQGSYNEQFF	TGTGCCAGCAGTTCGCAGGGTTCCTACAATGAGCAGTTCTTC
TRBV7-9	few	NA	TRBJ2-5	CASSYERSRETQYF	TGTGCCAGCAGCTACGAAAGGAGCCGAGAGACCCAGTACTTC
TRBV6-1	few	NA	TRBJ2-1	CASSPSRAYNEQFF	TGTGCCAGCTCGCCGTCTCGAGCTTACAATGAGCAGTTCTTC
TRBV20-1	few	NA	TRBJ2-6	CSARRAGPSSGANVLTF	TGCAGTGCTAGAAGAGCAGGCCCGAGCTCTGGGGCCAACGTCCTGACTTTC
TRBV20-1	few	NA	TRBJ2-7	CSASGDEQYF	TGCAGTGCTAGCGGGGACGAGCAGTACTTC
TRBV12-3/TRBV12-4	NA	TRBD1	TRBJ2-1	CASSLAPRQGGNEQFF	TGTGCCAGCAGTTTAGCCCCTCGACAGGGTGGGAATGAGCAGTTCTTC
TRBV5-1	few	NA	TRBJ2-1	CASKQFSSSYNEQFF	TGCGCCAGCAAACAGTTTAGCAGCTCCTACAATGAGCAGTTCTTC
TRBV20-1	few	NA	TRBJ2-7	CSASSLGKQLYEQYF	TGCAGTGCCAGTAGCTTGGGGAAACAACTCTACGAGCAGTACTTC
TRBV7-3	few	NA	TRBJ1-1	CASSLGDSFPTEAFF	TGTGCCAGCAGCTTGGGTGACAGCTTTCCGACTGAAGCTTTCTTT
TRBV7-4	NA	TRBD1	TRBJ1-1	CAVTLRGRDFF	TGTGCCGTTACACTAAGGGGGCGTGATTTCTTT
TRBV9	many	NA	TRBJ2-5	CASSASQETQYF	TGTGCCAGCAGCGCGAGTCAAGAGACCCAGTACTTC
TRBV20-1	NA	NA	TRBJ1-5	CSASTGARDQPQHF	TGCAGTGCTAGTACGGGGGCTCGAGATCAGCCCCAGCATTTT
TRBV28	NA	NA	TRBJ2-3	CASSSYPLERDTQYF	TGTGCCAGCAGTTCCTATCCCCTAGAGAGAGATACGCAGTATTTT
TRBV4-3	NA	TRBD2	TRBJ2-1	CASSQVVGLSGGPNNEQFF	TGCGCCAGCAGCCAAGTTGTGGGTTTAAGCGGGGGACCAAACAATGAGCAGTTCTTC
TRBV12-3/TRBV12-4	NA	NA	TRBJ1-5	CASSLVSQPQHF	TGTGCCAGCAGTTTAGTAAGCCAGCCCCAGCATTTT
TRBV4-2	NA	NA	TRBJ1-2	CASSQLYQADYGYTF	TGTGCCAGCAGCCAATTGTATCAGGCCGACTATGGCTACACCTTC
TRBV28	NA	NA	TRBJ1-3	CASSLWPPRSGNTIYF	TGTGCCAGCAGTTTATGGCCCCCTCGATCTGGAAACACCATATATTTT
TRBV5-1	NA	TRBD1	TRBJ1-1	CASSYGQGVSAFF	TGCGCCAGCAGCTACGGACAGGGGGTCTCGGCTTTCTTT
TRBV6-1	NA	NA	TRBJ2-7	CASSPDRREIYEQYF	TGTGCCAGCAGCCCTGACAGGAGGGAAATCTACGAGCAGTACTTC
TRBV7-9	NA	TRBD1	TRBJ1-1	CASSSPRGTEAFF	TGTGCCAGCAGCTCCCCCAGGGGGACTGAAGCTTTCTTT
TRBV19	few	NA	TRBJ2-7	CASSRTESYEQYF	TGTGCCAGTTCCCGAACTGAGTCCTACGAGCAGTACTTC
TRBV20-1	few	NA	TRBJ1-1	CSARDLGF	TGCAGTGCTAGGGACCTCGGGTTT
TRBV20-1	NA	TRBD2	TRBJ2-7	CSATGLAGSYEQYF	TGCAGTGCTACGGGACTAGCGGGCTCCTACGAGCAGTACTTC
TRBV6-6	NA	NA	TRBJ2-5	CASKDWRYF	TGTGCCAGCAAGGACTGGCGGTACTTC
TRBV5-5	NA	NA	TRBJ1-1	CASSGSRGGNTEAFF	TGTGCCAGCAGCGGGTCGAGGGGCGGGAACACTGAAGCTTTCTTT
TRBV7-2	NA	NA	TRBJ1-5	CASSLEVLVNQPQHF	TGTGCCAGCAGCTTAGAGGTTTTGGTCAATCAGCCCCAGCATTTT
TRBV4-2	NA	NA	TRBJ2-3	CASSQEQDPDTQYF	TGTGCCAGCAGCCAAGAACAGGATCCAGATACGCAGTATTTT
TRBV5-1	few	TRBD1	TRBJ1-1	CASSLAKTGVNTEAFF	TGCGCCAGCAGCTTGGCCAAGACAGGGGTGAACACTGAAGCTTTCTTT
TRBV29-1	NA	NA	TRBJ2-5	CSVRGGEETQYF	TGCAGCGTGAGGGGGGGAGAAGAGACCCAGTACTTC
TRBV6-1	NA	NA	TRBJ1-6	CASSDALYSPLHF	TGTGCCAGCAGTGACGCCCTCTATTCACCCCTCCACTTT
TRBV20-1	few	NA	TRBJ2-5	CSASRDPQVETQYF	TGCAGTGCGAGCCGGGACCCCCAAGTAGAGACCCAGTACTTC
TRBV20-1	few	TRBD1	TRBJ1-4	CSARGGQGASEKLFF	TGCAGTGCTAGAGGGGGACAGGGTGCCTCTGAAAAACTGTTTTTT
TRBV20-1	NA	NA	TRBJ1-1	CSARDSIQGTEAFF	TGCAGTGCTAGAGATTCGATCCAGGGCACTGAAGCTTTCTTT
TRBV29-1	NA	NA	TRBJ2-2	CSVKAGDTGELFF	TGCAGCGTTAAAGCAGGGGACACCGGGGAGCTGTTTTTT
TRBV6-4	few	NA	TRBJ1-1	CASSRSGGAAFF	TGTGCCAGCAGTCGCTCGGGGGGGGCAGCTTTCTTT
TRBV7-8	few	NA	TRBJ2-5	CASSLEIEGGLETQYF	TGTGCCAGCAGCCTGGAGATAGAGGGGGGGCTGGAGACCCAGTACTTC
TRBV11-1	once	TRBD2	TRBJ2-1	CASSPIYGSGGVYNEQFF	TGTGCCAGCAGCCCGATCTATGGTAGCGGGGGAGTCTACAATGAGCAGTTCTTC
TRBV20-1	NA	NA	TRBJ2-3	CRAGGATDTQYF	TGCAGGGCCGGAGGGGCGACAGATACGCAGTATTTT
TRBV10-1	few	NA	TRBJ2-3	CASKARGEVTQYF	TGCGCCAGCAAGGCCAGGGGAGAGGTTACGCAGTATTTT
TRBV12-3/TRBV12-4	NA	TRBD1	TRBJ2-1	CASTRGQGSNEQFF	TGTGCCAGCACCCGAGGACAGGGTTCCAATGAGCAGTTCTTC
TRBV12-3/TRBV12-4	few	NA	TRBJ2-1	CASSRQLSSYNEQFF	TGTGCCAGCAGTCGACAGTTGAGCTCCTACAATGAGCAGTTCTTC
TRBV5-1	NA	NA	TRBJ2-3	CASSHHQNPRDTQYF	TGCGCCAGCAGCCACCACCAGAACCCTCGAGATACGCAGTATTTT
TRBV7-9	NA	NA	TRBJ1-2	CASTREGPFANYGYTF	TGTGCCAGCACACGGGAGGGGCCTTTTGCTAACTATGGCTACACCTTC
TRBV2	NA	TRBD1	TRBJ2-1	CASSGWQGARNEQFF	TGTGCCAGCAGTGGTTGGCAGGGGGCGCGGAATGAGCAGTTCTTC